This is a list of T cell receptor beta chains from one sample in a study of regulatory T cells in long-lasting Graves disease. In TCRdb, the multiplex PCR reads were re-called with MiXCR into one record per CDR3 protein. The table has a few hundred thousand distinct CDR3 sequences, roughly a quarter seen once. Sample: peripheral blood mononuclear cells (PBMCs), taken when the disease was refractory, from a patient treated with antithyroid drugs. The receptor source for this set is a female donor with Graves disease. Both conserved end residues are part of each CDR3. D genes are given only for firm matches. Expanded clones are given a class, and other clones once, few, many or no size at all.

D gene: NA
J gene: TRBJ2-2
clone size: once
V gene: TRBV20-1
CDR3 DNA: TGCAGTGCTAGAGAAAGTGGCAGGCGCCACACCGGGGAGCTGTTTTTT
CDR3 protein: CSARESGRRHTGELFF

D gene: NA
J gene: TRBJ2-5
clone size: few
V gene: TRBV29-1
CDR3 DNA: TGCAGCGTGGGCCCAGGGCAAGAGACCCAGTACTTC
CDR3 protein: CSVGPGQETQYF

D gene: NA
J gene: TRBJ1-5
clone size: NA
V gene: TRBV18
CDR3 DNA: TGTGCCAGCTCACCACTCGGTGAAAGCAATCAGCCCCAGCATTTT
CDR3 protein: CASSPLGESNQPQHF

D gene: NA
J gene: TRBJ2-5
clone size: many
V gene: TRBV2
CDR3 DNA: TGTGCCAGCTCACTACAGGGAGCAGAGACCCAGTACTTC
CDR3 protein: CASSLQGAETQYF

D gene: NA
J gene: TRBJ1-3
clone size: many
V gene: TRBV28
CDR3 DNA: TGTGCCAGCAGTACTACCCCCGGCTCTGGAAACACCATATATTTT
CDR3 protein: CASSTTPGSGNTIYF

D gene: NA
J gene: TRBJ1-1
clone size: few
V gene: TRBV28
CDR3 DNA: TGTGCCAGCCCGATGGGGGGTGAAGCTTTCTTT
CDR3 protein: CASPMGGEAFF

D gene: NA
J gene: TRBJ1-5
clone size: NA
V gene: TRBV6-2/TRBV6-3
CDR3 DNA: TGTGCCAGCACTCCGCACAGGGCGAGCAATCAGCCCCAGCATTTT
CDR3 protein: CASTPHRASNQPQHF

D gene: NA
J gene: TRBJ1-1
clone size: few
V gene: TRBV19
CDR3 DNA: TGTGCCAGTAGTATTGACACCCTGAACACTGAAGCTTTCTTT
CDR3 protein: CASSIDTLNTEAFF

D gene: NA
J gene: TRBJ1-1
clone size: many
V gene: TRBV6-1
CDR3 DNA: TGTGCCAGCAGTCCGGATCGGAGGGGCCCGAACACTGAAGCTTTCTTT
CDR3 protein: CASSPDRRGPNTEAFF

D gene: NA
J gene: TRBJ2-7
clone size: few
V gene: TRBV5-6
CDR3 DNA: TGTGCCAGCAGCTATCCAGGGAGAGGAGCCTACGAGCAGTACTTC
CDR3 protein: CASSYPGRGAYEQYF

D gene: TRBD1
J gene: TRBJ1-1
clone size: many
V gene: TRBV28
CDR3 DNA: TGTGCCAGCAGTGGCGTAAGGGGGCTCGGATTCACTGAAGCTTTCTTT
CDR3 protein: CASSGVRGLGFTEAFF

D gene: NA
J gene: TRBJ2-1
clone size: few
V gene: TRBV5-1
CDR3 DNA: TGCGCCAGCAGCTTGGAGGGGCAGGGTGAGCAGTTCTTC
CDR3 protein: CASSLEGQGEQFF

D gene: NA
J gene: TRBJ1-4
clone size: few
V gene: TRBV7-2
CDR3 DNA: TGTGCCAGCAGCCCAACCAATCACCCCGGGCTGGGGGTAAATGAAAAACTGTTTTTT
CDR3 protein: CASSPTNHPGLGVNEKLFF

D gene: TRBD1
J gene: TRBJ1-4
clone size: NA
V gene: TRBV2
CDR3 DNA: TGTGCCAGCAGACCTACAGGGGATGGTGAAAAACTGTTTTTT
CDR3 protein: CASRPTGDGEKLFF

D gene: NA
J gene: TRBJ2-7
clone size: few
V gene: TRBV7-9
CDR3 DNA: TGTGCCAGCAGCTCTCGGACAGAAAACTCCTACGAGCAGTACTTC
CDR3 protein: CASSSRTENSYEQYF

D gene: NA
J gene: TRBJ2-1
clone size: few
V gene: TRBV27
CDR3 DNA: TGTGCCAGCCACTTGTATTCGGGAGAAGTTAGGGAGCAGTTCTTC
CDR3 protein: CASHLYSGEVREQFF

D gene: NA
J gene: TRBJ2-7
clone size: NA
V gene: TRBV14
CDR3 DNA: TGTGCCAGCAGCCAAGGTCGAGGCGGAGCCTACGAGCAGTACTTC
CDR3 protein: CASSQGRGGAYEQYF

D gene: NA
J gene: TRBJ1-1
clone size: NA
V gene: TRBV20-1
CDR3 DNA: TGCAGTGCTCGTAGTATCCAGGGGCCCACTGAAGCTTTCTTT
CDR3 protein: CSARSIQGPTEAFF

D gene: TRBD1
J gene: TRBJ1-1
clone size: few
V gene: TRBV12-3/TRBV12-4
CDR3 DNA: TGTGCCAGCAGTTTCCGGACAGGAGTGAACACTGAAGCTTTCTTT
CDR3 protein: CASSFRTGVNTEAFF

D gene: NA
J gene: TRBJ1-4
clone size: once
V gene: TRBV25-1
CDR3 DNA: TGTGCCACCACCAGGTCAACTAATGAAAAACTGTTTTTT
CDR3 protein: CATTRSTNEKLFF

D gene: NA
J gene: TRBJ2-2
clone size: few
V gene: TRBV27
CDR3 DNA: TGTGCCAGCAAGAGAAACACCGGGGAGCTGTTTTTT
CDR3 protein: CASKRNTGELFF

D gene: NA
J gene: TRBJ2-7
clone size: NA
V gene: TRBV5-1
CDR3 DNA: TGCGCCAGCAGCTTGGACAGGAGCGAGCAGTACTTC
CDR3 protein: CASSLDRSEQYF

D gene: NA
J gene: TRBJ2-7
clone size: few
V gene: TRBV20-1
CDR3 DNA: TGCAGTGCTAGAGCCCACCAGGGCTCCTACGAGCAGTACTTC
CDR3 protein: CSARAHQGSYEQYF

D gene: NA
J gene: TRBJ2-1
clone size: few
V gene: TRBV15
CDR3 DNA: TGTGCCACCAGCAGAGGGGGAACCCACCGTAGCTCCTACAATGAGCAGTTCTTC
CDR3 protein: CATSRGGTHRSSYNEQFF

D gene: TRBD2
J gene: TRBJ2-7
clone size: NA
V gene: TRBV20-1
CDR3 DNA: TGCAGTGCTAGAATTGCGGGAGGGGCCTACGAGCAGTACTTC
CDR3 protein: CSARIAGGAYEQYF

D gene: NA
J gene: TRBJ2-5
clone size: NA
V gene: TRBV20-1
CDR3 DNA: TGCAGTGCTAGAGATCAGGGGCCCAGGACCCAGTACTTC
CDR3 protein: CSARDQGPRTQYF

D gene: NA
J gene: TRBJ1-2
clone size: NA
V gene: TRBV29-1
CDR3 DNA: TGCAGCCTGGGACCGCCGAACTATGGCTACACCTTC
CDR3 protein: CSLGPPNYGYTF

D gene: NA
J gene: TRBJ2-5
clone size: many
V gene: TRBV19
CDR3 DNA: TGTGCCAGTAGTCCCCCGAAGACACCTCGGACCCAGTACTTC
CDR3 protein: CASSPPKTPRTQYF

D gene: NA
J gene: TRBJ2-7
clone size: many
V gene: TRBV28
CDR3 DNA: TGTGCCAGCAGTGCTAGCGTACCGCCCTACGAGCAGTACTTC
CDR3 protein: CASSASVPPYEQYF

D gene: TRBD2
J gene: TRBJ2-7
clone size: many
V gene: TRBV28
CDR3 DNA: TGTGCCAGCAGTTTAAAGGCTAGCGGGAGAAGGGAGCAGTACTTC
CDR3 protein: CASSLKASGRREQYF

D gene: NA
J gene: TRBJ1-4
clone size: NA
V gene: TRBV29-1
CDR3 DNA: TGCAGCGTTGTCCAACCCACAGGGCCACCGACAACTAATGAAAAACTGTTTTTT
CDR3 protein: CSVVQPTGPPTTNEKLFF

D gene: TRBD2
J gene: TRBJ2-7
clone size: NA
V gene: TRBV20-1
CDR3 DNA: TGCAGTGCTAGAGGAAGTCTAGCGGGAGAGAGGCAGTACTTC
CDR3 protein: CSARGSLAGERQYF

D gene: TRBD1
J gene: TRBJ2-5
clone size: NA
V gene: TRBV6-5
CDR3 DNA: TGTGCCAGCAGTTACCCGACAGGGGGCAATCGGAAGACCCAGTACTTC
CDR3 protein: CASSYPTGGNRKTQYF

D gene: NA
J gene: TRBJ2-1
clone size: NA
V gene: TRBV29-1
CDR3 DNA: TGCAGCCTCGGGGGCGGCCCTATGGCCAATGAGCAGTTCTTC
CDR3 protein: CSLGGGPMANEQFF

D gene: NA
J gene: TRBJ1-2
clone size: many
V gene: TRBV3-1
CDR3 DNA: TGTGCCAGCAGCACCAGAAGTTCTAACTATGGCTACACCTTC
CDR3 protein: CASSTRSSNYGYTF

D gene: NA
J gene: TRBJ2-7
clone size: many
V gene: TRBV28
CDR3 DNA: TGTGCCAGCAGTTTCTCCTACGAGCAGTACTTC
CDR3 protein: CASSFSYEQYF

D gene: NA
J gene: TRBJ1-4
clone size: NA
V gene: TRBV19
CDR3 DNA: TGTGCCAGTAGTCCGGACTATAATGAAAAACTGTTTTTT
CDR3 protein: CASSPDYNEKLFF

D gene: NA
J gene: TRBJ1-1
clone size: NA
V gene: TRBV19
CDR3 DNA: TGTGCCACCGGACGGCAGACGAACACTGAAGCTTTCTTT
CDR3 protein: CATGRQTNTEAFF

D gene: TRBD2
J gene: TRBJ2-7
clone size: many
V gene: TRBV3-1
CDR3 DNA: TGTGCCAGCAGCCAAGGTGAAGGGCGGGAGCTCTACGAGCAGTACTTC
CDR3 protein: CASSQGEGRELYEQYF

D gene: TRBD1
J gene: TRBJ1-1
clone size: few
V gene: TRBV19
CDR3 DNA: TGTGCCAGTAGTATCCGCAGGGGGAAGACTGAAGCTTTCTTT
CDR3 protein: CASSIRRGKTEAFF

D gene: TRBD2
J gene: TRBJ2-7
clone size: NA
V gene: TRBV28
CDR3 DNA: TGTGCCAGCAGTTTCCCGCCCACTGAGCGGGACGACGAGCAGTACTTC
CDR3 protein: CASSFPPTERDDEQYF

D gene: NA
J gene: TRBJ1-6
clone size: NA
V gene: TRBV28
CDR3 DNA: TGTGCCAGCAGAGACAGTTCACCCCTCCACTTT
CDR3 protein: CASRDSSPLHF

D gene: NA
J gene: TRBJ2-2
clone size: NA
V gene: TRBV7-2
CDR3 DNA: TGTGCCAGTCTTACAGGGAGTTCGAACACCGGGGAGCTGTTTTTT
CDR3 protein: CASLTGSSNTGELFF

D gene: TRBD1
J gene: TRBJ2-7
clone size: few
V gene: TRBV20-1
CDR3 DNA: TGCAGTGCTATTCCCCAATCGGACAGGACCCACGAGCAGTACTTC
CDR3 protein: CSAIPQSDRTHEQYF

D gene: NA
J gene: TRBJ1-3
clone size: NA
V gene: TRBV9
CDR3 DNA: TGTGCCAGCAGCGTAGCCCCCCCCGGCGGGCTCAGCTCTGGAAACACCATATATTTT
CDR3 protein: CASSVAPPGGLSSGNTIYF

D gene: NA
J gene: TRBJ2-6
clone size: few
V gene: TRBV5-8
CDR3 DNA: TGTGCCAGCAGCCCTGGGATGTCTTGGCGTATAGGGGCCAACGTCCTGACTTTC
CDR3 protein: CASSPGMSWRIGANVLTF

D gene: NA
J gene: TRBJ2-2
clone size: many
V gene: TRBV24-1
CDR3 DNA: TGTGCCACCAGTGATTTGGGCCTCGCGAACACCGGGGAGCTGTTTTTT
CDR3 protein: CATSDLGLANTGELFF

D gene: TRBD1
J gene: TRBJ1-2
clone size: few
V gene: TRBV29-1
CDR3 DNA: TGCAGCGTTTCAACTCTGACAGGGGTGGTGGCAAACTATGGCTACACCTTC
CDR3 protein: CSVSTLTGVVANYGYTF